This T cell receptor beta chain derives from a study of blood T cells in healthy people across ages. The authors ran a second PCR of 7 to 11 cycles using a sample-barcoded 5' primer and a J-beta primer mix. From the 5' RACE reads, TCRdb called clonotypes with MiXCR, one entry per CDR3 protein. Seen here are some 560,000 distinct CDR3 sequences, roughly a quarter observed once, and the top ten hold over 3.5%. A word on this clonotype: What it recognizes is unknown.

Points from the study as a whole: The diversity estimates, figures obtained from one million T cells, were considered underestimates.

Germline V lookup: CDR1 MNHEY, CDR2 SMNVEV (reference sequence). The CDR3 totals 14 residues. Trimming left V 6 bases short and J 4 bases short, with 14 bases between. These same records also appear under a second study, on T cells of mothers and their children. That investigation notes: The study sampled a few healthy Caucasian mothers and their six children. All extracted RNA went into cDNA synthesis, about 1.4 ug per 15 ul.

The origin of this receptor is a boy aged 2-9 years in good health. The rearrangement links TRBV27 to TRBJ2-3; D might be TRBD2 (6 bases). The sequenced material came from blood. The CDR3 is CASRMTSRADTQYF. The CDR3, as DNA: TGTGCCAGCAGGATGACTAGTCGCGCAGATACGCAGTATTTT.